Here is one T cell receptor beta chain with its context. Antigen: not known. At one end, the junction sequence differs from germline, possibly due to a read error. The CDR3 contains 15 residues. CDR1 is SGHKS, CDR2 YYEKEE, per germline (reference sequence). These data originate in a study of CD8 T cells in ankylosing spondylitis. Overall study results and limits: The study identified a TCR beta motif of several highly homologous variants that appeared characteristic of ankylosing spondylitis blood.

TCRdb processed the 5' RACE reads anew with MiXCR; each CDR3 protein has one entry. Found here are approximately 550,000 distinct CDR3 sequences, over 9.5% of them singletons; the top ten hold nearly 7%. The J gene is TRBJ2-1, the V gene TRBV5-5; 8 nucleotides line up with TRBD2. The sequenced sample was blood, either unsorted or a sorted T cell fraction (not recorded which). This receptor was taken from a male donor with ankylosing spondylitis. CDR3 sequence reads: CASSLEAVFLAGGVF. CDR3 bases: TGTGCCAGCAGCTTGGAGGCGGTTTTTCTAGCGGGTGGGGTCTTC.